The 8 T cell receptor beta chains presented below share a single source sample, sequenced in a study of T cell changes during pregnancy in multiple sclerosis. Sequencing used immunoSEQ multiplex PCR; TCRdb keeps in-frame clones, though not all of them. The table has under 120,000 clones, about 89% seen once. The sample here was peripheral blood, taken after pregnancy. These receptors were collected from a female donor with multiple sclerosis, enrolled in a pregnancy study.

The chain recombines TRBV7-8 with TRBJ2-7; D is ambiguous. The CDR3 is 13 residues long. The germline CDR1 and CDR2 sequences are SGHVS and FQNEAQ. Between the trimmed V and J ends, which lost 0 bases and 3 bases, there was a span of 6 bases. The CDR3 coding sequence is TGTGCCAGCAGCTTAGCACAGTTCTACGAGCAGTACTTC. Translation gives CASSLAQFYEQYF.

V is TRBV7-9 and J is TRBJ2-5; 8 bases fit TRBD1. Germline CDR1 reads SEHNR; CDR2 reads FQNEAQ (reference sequence). The CDR3 totals 15 residues. V shed 5 bases and J 2 bases; nucleotides not matched to a gene: 7. The CDR3 DNA reads TGTGCCAGCAGCAGAGACAGGGGTAGGCAAGAGACCCAGTACTTC. Its protein is CASSRDRGRQETQYF.

The J gene is TRBJ2-1, the V gene TRBV11-3, with TRBD2 identical over 8 bases. Germline values: CDR1 SGHNT, CDR2 YENEEA. Germline trimming cut 3 bases from V and 4 bases from J; bases unmatched to any gene: 2. The CDR3 is 14 amino acids. CDR3 in amino acids: CASSFSGGYNEQFF. The CDR3 bases are TGTGCCAGCAGCTTCAGCGGGGGTTACAATGAGCAGTTCTTC.

The chain recombines TRBV30 with TRBJ1-2, with 7 bases identical to TRBD1. CDR1 is GTSNPN and CDR2 is SVGIG in the germline V gene (reference sequence). The trim removed 4 bases at V and 2 bases at J, leaving 4 bases unmatched. The CDR3 covers 13 residues. Here the CDR3 reads CAWKGQHNYGYTF. The CDR3 DNA reads TGTGCCTGGAAGGGACAGCACAACTATGGCTACACCTTC.

This clone was observed a few times. The chain is built from TRBV6-4 and TRBJ2-3; 11 bases fit TRBD2. Germline CDR1 MRHNA, CDR2 SNTAGT. V trimming: 3 bases; J trimming: 4 bases; junction bases outside the gene matches: 3. The CDR3 runs 15 residues. This chain's CDR3 is CASSEVAGGPDTQYF. Here the CDR3 DNA reads TGTGCCAGCAGTGAGGTAGCGGGGGGGCCAGATACGCAGTATTTT.

V is TRBV4-1 and J is TRBJ1-1; D is unclear. CDR3 length: 13 residues. V was clipped by 3 bases and J by 5 bases, with 10 bases between them. Germline V CDR1 and CDR2: MGHRA, YSYEKL. Written as DNA, the CDR3 is TGCGCCAGCAGCCAGGCTGGAGTTACTGAAGCTTTCTTT. This gives the protein CASSQAGVTEAFF.

V is TRBV2 and J is TRBJ2-1, with 7 positions matching TRBD1. In germline, CDR1 is SNHLY, CDR2 FYNNEI. Germline trimming cut 6 bases from V and 10 bases from J; bases unmatched to any gene: 0. The CDR3 covers 10 residues. CDR3 residues: CASRDREQFF. DNA of the CDR3: TGTGCCAGCAGGGACAGGGAGCAGTTCTTC.

The J gene is TRBJ2-3, the V gene TRBV5-6; no clear D. The CDR3 sequence is 14 residues long. V lost 4 bases, J lost 3 bases, and 12 bases lay in between. Germline values: CDR1 SGHDT, CDR2 YYEEEE. The CDR3 sequence: CASSPNPRTDTQYF. In nucleotides, the CDR3 is TGTGCCAGCAGCCCGAACCCCAGGACAGATACGCAGTATTTT.